A few counts support the clone carrying this TCR beta chain. What it recognizes is unknown. The data were taken from a study of post-analysis software for immune sequencing data. For the study at large: Disease trajectories encompassed relapsing-remitting, secondary progressive and progressive-relapsing multiple sclerosis. General study results and limits: When patients were compared with controls, four or five TRBV segments were more frequent, TRBV5-6, TRBV5-1 and TRBV20-1 among them. Multiple sclerosis patients had significantly lower normalized Chao1 diversity than controls. F measure grouped same-batch samples tightly together.

Unique molecular identifiers had been added to the TCR beta cDNA libraries. TCRdb reprocessed the PCR reads via MiXCR and lists one record per CDR3 protein. This sample yields 400,000 to 500,000 distinct CDR3 sequences, of which more than 30% are seen a single time; approximately 7.7% belongs to the top ten. This CDR3 region has 15 residues. Germline V gene data show CDR1 as MGHRA and CDR2 as YSYEKL. V lost 1 base to trimming and J lost 3 bases, with 13 bases between them. The origin of this receptor is a girl aged 2 to 10 with multiple sclerosis. The sample comprised blood. The rearrangement links TRBV4-1 to TRBJ2-7; D uncertain. The CDR3 DNA follows: TGCGCCAGCAGCCAAGTGACTCTAACGGTCTACGAGCAGTACTTC. It is translated as CASSQVTLTVYEQYF.